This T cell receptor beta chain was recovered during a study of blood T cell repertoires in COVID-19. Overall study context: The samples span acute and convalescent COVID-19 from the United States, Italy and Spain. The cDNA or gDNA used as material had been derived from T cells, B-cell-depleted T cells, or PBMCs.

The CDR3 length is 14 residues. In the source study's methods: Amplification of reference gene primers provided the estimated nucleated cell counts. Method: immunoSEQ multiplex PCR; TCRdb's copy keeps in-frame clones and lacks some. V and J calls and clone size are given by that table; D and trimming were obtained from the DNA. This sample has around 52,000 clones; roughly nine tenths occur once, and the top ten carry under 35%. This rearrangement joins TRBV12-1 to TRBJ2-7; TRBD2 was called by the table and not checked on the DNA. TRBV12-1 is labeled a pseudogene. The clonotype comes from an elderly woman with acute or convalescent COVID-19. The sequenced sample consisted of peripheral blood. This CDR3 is CASSPRHSTYEQYF. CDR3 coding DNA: TGTGCCAGCAGCCCTAGGCACTCAACCTACGAGCAGTACTTC.